Listed below are T cell receptor beta chains from one sample, sequenced in a study of shared clonotypes between healthy human individuals. The table came from immunoSEQ multiplex PCR; TCRdb's copy has only in-frame clones and leaves some out. Here the sample spans millions of clones, roughly 96% being singletons. The source material was naive CD4+ T cells sorted from blood. These receptors originate from a man younger than 30 in good health. CDR3s include the opening cysteine and the closing phenylalanine or tryptophan. Fields, in order: J gene, D gene, V gene, clone size, CDR3 DNA, CDR3 protein. D genes are given only for firm matches. The size field is filled for only some rows; it gives once, few, many or a size class.

>TRBJ2-3|TRBD2|TRBV30|.
TGTGCCTGGAGTACGAGCGGGAGGGCCGGGGATTTT
CAWSTSGRAGDF
>TRBJ2-1|.|TRBV5-4|.
TGTGCCAGCAGCTTTGACTCCTCTAGAGAGCAGTTCTTC
CASSFDSSREQFF
>TRBJ1-2|TRBD1|TRBV5-1|.
TGCGCCAGCAGCGACCAGACAGGGGGCTATGGCTACACCTTC
CASSDQTGGYGYTF
>TRBJ2-5|.|TRBV7-6|.
TGTGCCAGCAGCCCAAGCACAATCCAAGAGACCCAGTACTTC
CASSPSTIQETQYF
>TRBJ2-1|.|TRBV28|.
TGTGCCAGCACCAGTGGCGGGACTCAGTCCTACAATGAGCAGTTCTTC
CASTSGGTQSYNEQFF
>TRBJ2-2|.|TRBV9|.
TGTGCCAGCAGCTCAGGACAGATCACCGGGGAGCTGTTTTTT
CASSSGQITGELFF
>TRBJ2-2|.|TRBV5-1|once
TGCGCCAGCAGCTTGGGACAGGTAGACACCGGGGAGCTGTTTTTT
CASSLGQVDTGELFF
>TRBJ1-2|.|TRBV4-1|.
TGCGCCAGCAGCCAAGAAGTAACAGGAACCTATGGCTACACCTTC
CASSQEVTGTYGYTF
>TRBJ1-5|TRBD1|TRBV5-1|.
TGCGCCAGCAGCTCAGGACAGGAGTTCAGCACCCAGCATTTT
CASSSGQEFSTQHF
>TRBJ2-2|.|TRBV6-5|few
TGTGCCAGCAGTCGGAACACCGGGGAGCTGTTTTTT
CASSRNTGELFF
>TRBJ2-2|.|TRBV20-1|.
TGCAGTGCTAGAGTTCGCGGGGAGCTGTTTTTT
CSARVRGELFF
>TRBJ1-2|.|TRBV4-1|.
TGCGCCAGCAGCCAAGAACGGGGGGCTTCCTACGGCTACACCTTC
CASSQERGASYGYTF
>TRBJ1-1|TRBD1|TRBV20-1|.
TGCAGCGCACAGGGGGCTTTCTTT
CSAQGAFF
>TRBJ2-1|.|TRBV5-8|.
TGTGCCAGCAGTTTTGATAGAACTGGTGAGCAGTTCTTC
CASSFDRTGEQFF
>TRBJ1-6|.|TRBV6-1|.
TGTGCCAGCACCGACCGATTGGAGACTAATTCACCCCTCCACTTT
CASTDRLETNSPLHF
>TRBJ2-3|.|TRBV4-2|.
TGTGCCAGCAGCCAAGATTTTTGGACAGATACGCAGTATTTT
CASSQDFWTDTQYF
>TRBJ2-3|TRBD2|TRBV4-2|.
TGTGCCAGCAGCCCCCGCCTAGCGGGAGGCACAGATACGCAGTATTTT
CASSPRLAGGTDTQYF
>TRBJ2-2|TRBD1|TRBV6-1|.
TGTGCCAGCAACATCCACAGGGGGCTGACCGGGGAGCTGTTTTTT
CASNIHRGLTGELFF
>TRBJ2-7|TRBD2|TRBV5-1|.
TGCGCCAGCAGCTTGGTGACTAGCGGGCCCTACGAGCAGTACTTC
CASSLVTSGPYEQYF
>TRBJ2-1|TRBD1|TRBV10-3|.
TGTGCCATCAGTGAGCTTGGACAGGGGGCAGGCAATGAGCAGTTCTTC
CAISELGQGAGNEQFF
>TRBJ1-1|.|TRBV7-8|.
TGTGCCAGCAGCCCCAACGACGGGGTCGGAGCTTTCTTT
CASSPNDGVGAFF
>TRBJ2-3|.|TRBV9|.
TGTGCCAGCAGCGCACGTCCCAGCGCGGCAGATACGCAGTATTTT
CASSARPSAADTQYF
>TRBJ1-3|TRBD1|TRBV10-2|once
TGCGCCAGCCGTCCGACAGGGACTGGAAACACCATATATTTT
CASRPTGTGNTIYF
>TRBJ2-1|TRBD1|TRBV9|.
TGTGCCAGCAGCGTAGCAGCTAGTCAGGGGGCGACAGCAGTTGAGCAGTTCTTC
CASSVAASQGATAVEQFF
>TRBJ1-3|.|TRBV20-1|few
TGCAGTGCTAAGATTCGAGACACCATATATTTT
CSAKIRDTIYF
>TRBJ2-1|TRBD2|TRBV6-1|once
TGTGCCAGCAGCCTCCTAGCGGGAACCCTCAATGAGCAGTTCTTC
CASSLLAGTLNEQFF
>TRBJ1-1|.|TRBV30|.
TGTGCCTGGAGTGTAAGGCGGAACACTGAAGCTTTCTTT
CAWSVRRNTEAFF
>TRBJ2-4|.|TRBV11-2|.
TGTGCCAGCAGCTTAGATCGTAAGGGCCGGGCCAAAAACATTCAGTACTTC
CASSLDRKGRAKNIQYF